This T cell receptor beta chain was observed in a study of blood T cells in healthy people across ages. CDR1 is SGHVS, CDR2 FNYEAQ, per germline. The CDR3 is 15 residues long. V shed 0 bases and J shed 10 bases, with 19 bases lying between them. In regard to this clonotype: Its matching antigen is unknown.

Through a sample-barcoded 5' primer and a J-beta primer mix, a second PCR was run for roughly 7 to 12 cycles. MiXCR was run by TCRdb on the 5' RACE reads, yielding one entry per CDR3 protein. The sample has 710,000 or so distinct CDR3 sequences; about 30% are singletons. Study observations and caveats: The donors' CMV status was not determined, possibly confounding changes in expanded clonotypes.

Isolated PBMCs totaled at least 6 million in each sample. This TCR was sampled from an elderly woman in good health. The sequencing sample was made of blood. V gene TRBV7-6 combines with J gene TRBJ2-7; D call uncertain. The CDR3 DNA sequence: TGTGCCAGCAGCTTAGCCCCGGGTCTGGGGTCGGGTCAGTACTTC. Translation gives CASSLAPGLGSGQYF.